The clone carrying this T cell receptor beta chain has just a few counts. This may stem from a read error, because a much larger clone lies one nucleotide away. This sample was included in a study of blood T cells in healthy people across ages. A second PCR, run for roughly 6 to 11 cycles, used a sample-barcoded 5' primer plus a J-beta primer mix. TCRdb processed the 5' RACE reads anew with MiXCR; each CDR3 protein has one entry. The data show about 930,000 distinct CDR3 sequences, with 25% to 35% seen just once and approximately 10% held by the top ten. This sample was shared with a second study, whose subject was T cells of mothers and their children. From that paper: Reverse transcription into cDNA received all extracted RNA, at about 1.5 ug per 15 ul. Among related mother-child pairs, overlap was slightly higher than in unrelated pairs, though not significantly.

The TCR sequence derives from a middle-aged woman in good health. Sequenced sample: blood.

The CDR3 DNA reads as TGTGCCAGCAGCGAACAGGAGGGGCGTTGGAATGAAAAACGGTTTTTT. Its protein product is CASSEQEGRWNEKRFF. This rearrangement joins TRBV9 to TRBJ1-4; perhaps TRBD1 as D (5 bases). Per germline, CDR1 SGDLS and CDR2 YYNGEE. This CDR3 has 16 residues.